This TCR beta chain was found in a study of beta chain features in type 1 diabetes. Broader study findings: VDJ junctions from type 1 diabetes patients carried fewer insertions and larger deletions. Moderate but significant shortening of TCRB CDR3s was recorded in all four CD4+ subsets from Type 1 diabetes patients.

Germline values: CDR1 MNHEY, CDR2 SMNVEV (reference sequence). The V and J ends lost 1 base and 5 bases respectively, with 11 bases between them. CDR3 length: 14 amino acids. Via CD45RO/CCR7/CD25/CD127/CD95/CD27, cells of the CD4+ naive, central memory, regulatory and stem cell-like memory subsets were sorted. The study reverse transcribed the entire isolated RNA, so it sequenced expressed TCRB transcripts. The read count averaged around 3.6 million across naive, central memory and regulatory T cell samples. Only in-frame clones appear in the TCRdb table, and some are missing; sequencing was by immunoSEQ multiplex PCR. The sample has roughly 140,000 clones, 10% seen once. This clone was seen more than once but under ten times. What it binds is unknown.

The genes are TRBV27 and TRBJ1-1; the D gene is possibly TRBD1 (5 bases). The sequencing sample was made of central memory CD4+ T cells from blood. This TCR was sampled from a man aged 30 to 45 with type 1 diabetes. The CDR3 sequence is CASSLFQGRTEAFF. CDR3 coding DNA: TGTGCCAGCAGTTTATTTCAGGGAAGGACTGAAGCTTTCTTT.